Listed here is a single T cell receptor (beta chain). Its specific antigen is unknown. Base qualities were left out, and no much larger clone turns up one base away. The sample belongs to a study of blood T cell repertoires in COVID-19 (dated by TCRdb to about 2020). For the study in its entirety: Samples covering the acute and convalescent phases of COVID-19 were provided by collaborators in the United States, Italy and Spain. The material from the prospective study consisted of cDNA or gDNA derived from T cells, B-cell-depleted T cells, or PBMCs. The dataset comprised deeply sampled blood TCRbeta repertoires from subjects exposed to, actively infected with, or recovered from COVID-19. A freely available public database, intended as a resource for researchers studying the immune response to SARS-CoV-2, is where the repertoires were released. The samples were drawn from the first 160 participants of the ongoing ImmuneRACE study and from 1,200 or so subjects provided by 6 global collaborators. Sample metadata almost always included a de-identified subject ID, COVID-19 status, age in years and sex. Where HLA class I and class II types were available, the types were taken from metadata supplied by the sample provider, not from assay-based typing.

The collaborating institutions used their own protocols to collect whole blood in K2EDTA tubes. For TCRbeta analysis, collaborator samples were shipped as frozen whole blood, as isolated PBMCs, or as DNA extracted from either sample type. The junction shows trimming of 6 bases on V and 5 bases on J, and the gene matches do not reach 11 bases of it. CDR1 MNHEY and CDR2 SVGEGT are derived from the germline V gene. The CDR3 measures 17 amino acids from cysteine to phenylalanine. This entry keeps only the CDR3 DNA: 51 bases, framed from base 1. Here is what the overall study found, with its caveats: Clinical and demographic metadata were provided uncurated, with the amount varying by source and participant.

TCRbeta CDR3 regions were amplified from genomic DNA by means of the immunoSEQ Assay, a bias-controlled multiplex PCR. As for the authors' bioinformatics: The number of nucleated cells in each sample was estimated by amplification of reference gene primers within the assay. To quantify the absolute abundance of each unique TCRbeta CDR3 rearrangement, sequence reads were collapsed and filtered. For each sample, productive Simpson clonality was calculated as the square root of Simpson's diversity index over productive rearrangements. TCRdb holds this immuneACCESS table with in-frame rearrangements only. Some clones are missing; in checked studies, unresolved V genes explain under half, and the rest has no known cause. V and J calls and clone size are given by that table; D and trimming were obtained from the DNA. Counted in this sample were around 150,000 clones; roughly four fifths of them appeared once. About 10% of the sample is in the top ten clones.

The receptor chain draws on TRBV6-2 or TRBV6-3 and TRBJ1-6, and TRBD1 aligns with 9 junction nucleotides. Sequenced sample: peripheral blood. The receptor was derived from a man in his 60s with active or convalescent COVID-19. For the CDR3, the sequence is CASSPGQGRMDNSPLHF. The nucleotide sequence reads as follows: TGTGCCAGCAGCCCTGGACAGGGGCGCATGGATAATTCACCCCTCCACTTT.